One and the same sample provided the 11 T cell receptor beta chains below, sequenced in a study of T cell responses to AZD1222 COVID-19 vaccine. TCRdb's copy holds only in-frame clones and misses some; the assay was immunoSEQ multiplex PCR. The sample shows 120,000 to 150,000 clones, 75% to 85% of them seen only once. The specimen comprised peripheral blood, sampled on day 0 of MenACWY control vaccination. The receptor set was obtained from an adult in good health.

The rearrangement joins TRBV30 to TRBJ2-2, with a tentative D call TRBD2 (5 bases). The CDR3 spans 14 residues. V dropped 1 base and J dropped 4 bases, with 10 bases sitting between them. Per the germline V gene, CDR1 is GTSNPN and CDR2 is SVGIG (reference sequence). The CDR3 reads CAWSERGRTGELFF. CDR3 DNA: TGTGCCTGGAGTGAACGGGGTCGCACCGGGGAGCTGTTTTTT.

J is TRBJ2-2 and V is TRBV7-6; perhaps D is TRBD1 or TRBD2 (6 bases each). The CDR3 loop spans 16 amino acids. V lost 5 bases, J lost 5 bases, and 18 bases lay in between. Per germline, CDR1 SGHVS and CDR2 FNYEAQ. CDR3 nucleotides: TGTGCCAGCAGCCCTCGGGAACAGGGACTGACCGGGGAGCTGTTTTTT. Protein product: CASSPREQGLTGELFF.

The genes are TRBV6-5 and TRBJ1-4; D may be TRBD1 (5 bases). The CDR3 contains 13 residues. Germline V gene lookup returns CDR1 MNHEY and CDR2 SVGAGI. Trimming took off 10 bases at V and 4 bases at J, with 13 bases between the two ends. The CDR3 DNA sequence: TGTGCCACCCAAACGACAGATAATGAAAAACTGTTTTTT. This encodes CATQTTDNEKLFF.

V and J are TRBV28 and TRBJ1-1; no firm D call. V lost 2 bases to trimming and J lost 4 bases, with 5 bases between them. The CDR3 has 12 residues. CDR1 is MDHEN, CDR2 SYDVKM, per germline. The CDR3 bases are TGTGCCAGCAGTTTAGTAAGCACTGAAGCTTTCTTT. Translating gives CASSLVSTEAFF.

V gene TRBV15 combines with J gene TRBJ2-1; 13 bases map to TRBD2. The germline gives CDR1 LNHNV, CDR2 YYDKDF (reference sequence). The junction had 5 bases not matched to a gene; V was cut back by 3 bases and J by 6 bases. The CDR3 is 16 residues long. The CDR3 DNA reads TGTGCCACCAGCAGGGGGCGACTAGCGGGGGGCAATGAGCAGTTCTTC. Translated, it gives CATSRGRLAGGNEQFF.

CDR3 residues: CASSQDISAPSSPLHF. The CDR3 DNA follows: TGCGCCAGCAGCCAAGATATATCGGCCCCTAGTTCACCCCTCCACTTT. This sequence joins TRBV4-1 and TRBJ1-6; unclear D gene. Trimming cost V 0 bases and J 9 bases, with 15 bases left between them. Germline CDR1 and CDR2: MGHRA and YSYEKL. The CDR3 has 16 amino acids.

The V gene is TRBV3-1 (or the pseudogene TRBV3-2), the J gene TRBJ2-1; D is undetermined. The CDR3 contains 15 residues. Looked up from germline, CDR1 is LGHDT and CDR2 is YNNKEL (reference sequence). V lost 0 bases and J 6 bases, leaving 12 bases between the germline ends. The DNA for the CDR3 is TGTGCCAGCAGCCAAGATAAGGTGTCAGGCAATGAGCAGTTCTTC. Residues: CASSQDKVSGNEQFF.

This chain connects TRBV28 to TRBJ1-3; D gene uncertain. CDR3 length: 14 amino acids. Germline CDR1 is MDHEN and CDR2 is SYDVKM. The V end lost 2 bases, the J end lost 0 bases, and 5 bases lay between the germline ends. Here the CDR3 reads CASSLIGSGNTIYF. In DNA, the CDR3 is TGTGCCAGCAGTTTAATCGGCTCTGGAAACACCATATATTTT.

V and J are TRBV5-1 and TRBJ1-1, with TRBD1 matching over 9 bases. The V segment lost 0 bases and the J segment 5 bases; nucleotides outside the gene matches: 8. CDR3 length: 16 amino acids. CDR1 is SGHRS, CDR2 YFSETQ, per germline. CDR3 sequence: CASSLGSGQGGTEAFF. CDR3 bases: TGCGCCAGCAGCTTGGGGTCGGGACAGGGAGGTACTGAAGCTTTCTTT.

Turning to this clone: This sample includes further DNA sequences coding for the same CDR3. The rearrangement links TRBV7-3 to TRBJ2-6; D tentatively reads TRBD1 or TRBD2 (5 bases each). V was shortened by 2 bases and J by 0 bases, with 5 bases between the two germline ends. The CDR3 sequence is 15 residues long. Germline V gene lookup returns CDR1 SGHTA and CDR2 FQGTGA. For the CDR3, the DNA is TGTGCCAGCAGCTTAGGGGGCTCTGGGGCCAACGTCCTGACTTTC. As protein: CASSLGGSGANVLTF.

This clone has a handful of counts. J is TRBJ1-1 and V is TRBV7-3; TRBD1 matches at 11 bases. The CDR3 has 15 amino acids. Germline CDR1 and CDR2: SGHTA and FQGTGA. V lost 1 base to trimming and J lost 7 bases; unmatched junction nucleotides: 5. CDR3 in amino acids: CASSLKGQGVSEAFF. The CDR3, as DNA: TGTGCCAGCAGCTTAAAGGGACAGGGGGTTAGTGAAGCTTTCTTT. Drawing the rest from reference TRBV7-3 and TRBJ1-1, the complete variable domain is GAGVSQTPSNKVTEKGKYVELRCDPISGHTALYWYRQSLGQGPEFLIYFQGTGAADDSGLPNDRFFAVRPEGSVSTLKIQRTERGDSAVYLCASSLKGQGVSEAFFGQGTRLTVV.